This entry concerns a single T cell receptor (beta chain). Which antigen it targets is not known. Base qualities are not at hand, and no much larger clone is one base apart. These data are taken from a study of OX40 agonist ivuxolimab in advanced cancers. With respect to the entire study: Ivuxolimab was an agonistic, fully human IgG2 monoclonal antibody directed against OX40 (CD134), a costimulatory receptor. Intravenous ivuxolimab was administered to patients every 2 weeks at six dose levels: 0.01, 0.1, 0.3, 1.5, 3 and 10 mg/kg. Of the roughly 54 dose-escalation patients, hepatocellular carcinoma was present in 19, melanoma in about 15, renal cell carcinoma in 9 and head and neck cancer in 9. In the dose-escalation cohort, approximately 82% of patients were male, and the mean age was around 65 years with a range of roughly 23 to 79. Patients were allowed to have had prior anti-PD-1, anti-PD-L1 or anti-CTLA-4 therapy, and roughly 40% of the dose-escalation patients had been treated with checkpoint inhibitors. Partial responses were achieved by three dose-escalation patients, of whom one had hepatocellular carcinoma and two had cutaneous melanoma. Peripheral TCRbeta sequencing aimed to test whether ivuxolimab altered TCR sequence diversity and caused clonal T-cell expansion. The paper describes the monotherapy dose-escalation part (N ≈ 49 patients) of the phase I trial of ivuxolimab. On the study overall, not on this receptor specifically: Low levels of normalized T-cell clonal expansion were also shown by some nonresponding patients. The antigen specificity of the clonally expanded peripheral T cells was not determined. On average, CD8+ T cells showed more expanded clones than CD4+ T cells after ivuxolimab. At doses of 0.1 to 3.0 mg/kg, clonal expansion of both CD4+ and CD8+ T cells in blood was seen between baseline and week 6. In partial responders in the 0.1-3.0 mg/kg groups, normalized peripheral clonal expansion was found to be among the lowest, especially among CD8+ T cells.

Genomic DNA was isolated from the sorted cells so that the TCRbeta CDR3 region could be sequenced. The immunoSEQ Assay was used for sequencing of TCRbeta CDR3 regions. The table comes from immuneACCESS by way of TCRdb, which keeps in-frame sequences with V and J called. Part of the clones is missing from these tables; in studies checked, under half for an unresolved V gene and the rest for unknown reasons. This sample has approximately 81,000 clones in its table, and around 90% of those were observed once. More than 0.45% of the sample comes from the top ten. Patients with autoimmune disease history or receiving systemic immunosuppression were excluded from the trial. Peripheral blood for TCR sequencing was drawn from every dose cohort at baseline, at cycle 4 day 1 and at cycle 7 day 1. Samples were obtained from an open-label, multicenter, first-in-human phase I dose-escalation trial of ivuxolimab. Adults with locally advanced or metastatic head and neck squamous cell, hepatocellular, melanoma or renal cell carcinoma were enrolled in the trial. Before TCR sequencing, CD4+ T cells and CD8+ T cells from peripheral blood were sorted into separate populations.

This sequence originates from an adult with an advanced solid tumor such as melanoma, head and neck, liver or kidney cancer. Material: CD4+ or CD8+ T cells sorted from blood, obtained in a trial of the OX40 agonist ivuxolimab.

The CDR3 region has the sequence CASSQNPIWGGLYEQYF. The sequenced DNA is TGCGCCAGCAGCCAGAACCCGATTTGGGGGGGTCTTTACGAGCAGTACTTC. The chain was built from TRBV5-1 and TRBJ2-7, and 7 junctional nucleotides match TRBD2. Taken from cysteine to phenylalanine, the CDR3 has 17 residues. The entry retains the CDR3 DNA only, 51 bases that are in frame from base 1. After removal of 4 bases from V and 4 bases from J, the junction retains 17 bases not matched to a gene. CDR1 and CDR2, per the germline V gene, are SGHRS and YFSETQ.